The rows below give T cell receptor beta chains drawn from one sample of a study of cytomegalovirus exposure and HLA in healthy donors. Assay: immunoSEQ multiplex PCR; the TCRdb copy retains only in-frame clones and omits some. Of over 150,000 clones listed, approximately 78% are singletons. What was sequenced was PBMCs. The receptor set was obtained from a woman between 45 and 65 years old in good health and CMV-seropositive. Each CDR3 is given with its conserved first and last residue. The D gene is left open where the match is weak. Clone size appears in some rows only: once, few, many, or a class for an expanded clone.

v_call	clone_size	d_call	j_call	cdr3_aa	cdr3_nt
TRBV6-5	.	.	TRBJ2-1	CASFDSYNEQFF	TGTGCCAGCTTCGACAGTTACAATGAGCAGTTCTTC
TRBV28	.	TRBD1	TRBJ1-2	CASSLMTGIINYGYTF	TGTGCCAGCAGCCTTATGACAGGGATCATCAACTATGGCTACACCTTC
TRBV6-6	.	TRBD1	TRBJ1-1	CASMLQGNRAFF	TGTGCCAGCATGTTACAGGGGAATCGAGCTTTCTTT
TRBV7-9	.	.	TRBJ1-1	CASSLAEGVTEAFF	TGTGCCAGCAGCTTAGCAGAAGGGGTCACTGAAGCTTTCTTT
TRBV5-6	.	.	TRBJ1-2	CASSLLTENGYTF	TGTGCCAGCAGCTTGCTAACAGAGAATGGCTACACCTTC
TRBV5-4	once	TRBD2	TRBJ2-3	CASSLKLAGVTDTQYF	TGTGCCAGCAGCTTAAAACTAGCGGGGGTCACAGATACGCAGTATTTT
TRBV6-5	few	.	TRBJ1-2	CASSAGTTGNYGYTF	TGTGCCAGCAGTGCCGGGACAACCGGAAACTATGGCTACACCTTC
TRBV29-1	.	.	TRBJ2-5	CSVEAPGKGYQETQYF	TGCAGCGTTGAAGCTCCCGGGAAAGGGTACCAAGAGACCCAGTACTTC
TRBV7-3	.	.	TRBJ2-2	CASSLIAGDTGELFF	TGTGCCAGCAGCTTAATCGCAGGGGACACCGGGGAGCTGTTTTTT
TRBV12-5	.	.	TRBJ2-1	CASGPLGSNEQFF	TGTGCTAGTGGCCCCCTAGGTAGCAATGAGCAGTTCTTC
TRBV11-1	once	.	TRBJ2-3	CASSLGGVRGDTQYF	TGTGCCAGCAGCTTAGGTGGGGTCCGGGGAGATACGCAGTATTTT
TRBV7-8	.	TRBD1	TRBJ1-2	CASSLRRGQRFGYTF	TGTGCCAGCAGCTTGCGCAGGGGGCAAAGATTTGGCTACACCTTC
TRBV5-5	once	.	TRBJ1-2	CASSLERWRNGYTF	TGTGCCAGCAGCTTGGAGCGGTGGAGGAATGGCTACACCTTC
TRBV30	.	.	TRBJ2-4	CAWSVRDIQYF	TGTGCCTGGAGTGTACGGGACATTCAGTACTTC
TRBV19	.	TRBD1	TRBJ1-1	CASSRGQGASNTEAFF	TGTGCCAGTAGTAGAGGACAGGGGGCATCGAACACTGAAGCTTTCTTT
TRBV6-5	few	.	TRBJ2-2	CASSYGESAGELFF	TGTGCCAGCAGTTACGGGGAGTCGGCCGGGGAGCTGTTTTTT